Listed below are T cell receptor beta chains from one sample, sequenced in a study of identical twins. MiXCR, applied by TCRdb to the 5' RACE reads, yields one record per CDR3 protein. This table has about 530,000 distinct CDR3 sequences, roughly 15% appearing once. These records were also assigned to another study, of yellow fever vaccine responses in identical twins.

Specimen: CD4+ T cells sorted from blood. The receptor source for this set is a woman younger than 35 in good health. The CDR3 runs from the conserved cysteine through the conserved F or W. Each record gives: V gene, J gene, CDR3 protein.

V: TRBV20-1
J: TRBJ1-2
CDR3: CSARDPRTYGYTF

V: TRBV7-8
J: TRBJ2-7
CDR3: CASSLVRGRAYEQYF

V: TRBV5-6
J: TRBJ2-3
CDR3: CASSLTGGDTQYF

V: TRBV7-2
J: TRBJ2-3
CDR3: CASSQRLLAGTDTQYF

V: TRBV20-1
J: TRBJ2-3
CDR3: CCARDRLAGGTDTQYF

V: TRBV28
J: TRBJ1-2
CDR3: CASSFPRGSGYGYTF

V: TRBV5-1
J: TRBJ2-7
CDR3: CASSHRAFVPGGSYEQYF

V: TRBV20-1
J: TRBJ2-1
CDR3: CSARLTSGGLLNNEQFF

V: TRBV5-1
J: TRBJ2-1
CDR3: CASSYRTDSEQFF

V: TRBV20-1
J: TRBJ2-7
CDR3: CSARDRGEQYF

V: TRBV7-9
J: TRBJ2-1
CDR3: CASSTQFF

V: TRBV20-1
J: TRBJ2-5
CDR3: CSAHPTSREETQYF

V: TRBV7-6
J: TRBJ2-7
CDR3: CASSLGIDSALPYEQYF

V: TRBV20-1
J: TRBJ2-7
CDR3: CCARPEGLAWEQYF

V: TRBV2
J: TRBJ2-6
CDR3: CASSGDSPYSGANVLTF

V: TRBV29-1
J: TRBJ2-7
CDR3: CSVVAGLHSYEQYF

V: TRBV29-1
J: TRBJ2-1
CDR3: CSVSSGVKVEQFF

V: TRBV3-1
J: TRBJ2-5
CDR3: CASSQNPGLGTQYF

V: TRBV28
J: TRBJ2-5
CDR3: CASSFRTSVQETQYF

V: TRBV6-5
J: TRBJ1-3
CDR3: CASSYSGQGATGNTIYF

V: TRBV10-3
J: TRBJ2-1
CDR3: CAISTGQGRNEQFF

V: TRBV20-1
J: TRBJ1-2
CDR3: CSAYARSISYGYTF

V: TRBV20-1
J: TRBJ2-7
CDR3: CSARDSGSGSIYEQYF

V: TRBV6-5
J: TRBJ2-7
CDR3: CASSYGTTYEQYF

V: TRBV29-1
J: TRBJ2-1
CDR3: CSHQGGLAGAEQFF

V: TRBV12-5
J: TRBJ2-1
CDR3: CASGSLWAQFF

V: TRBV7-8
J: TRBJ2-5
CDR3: CASSLEWETQYF

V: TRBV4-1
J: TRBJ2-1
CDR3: CASSQERGPYNEQFF

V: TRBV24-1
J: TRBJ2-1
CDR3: CATSDLRAEGTSGYNEQFF

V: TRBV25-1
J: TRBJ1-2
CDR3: CASSARTAYGYTF

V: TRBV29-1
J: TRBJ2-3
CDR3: CSVEDSTAQIKMNTQYF

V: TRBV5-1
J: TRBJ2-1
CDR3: CASSPGLAVEQFF

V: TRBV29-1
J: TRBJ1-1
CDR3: CSVGQGGTEAFF

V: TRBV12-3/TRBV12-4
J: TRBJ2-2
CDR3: CASSLPRTGVFPGELFF

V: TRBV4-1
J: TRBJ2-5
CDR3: CASSQDPSGGVQETQYF

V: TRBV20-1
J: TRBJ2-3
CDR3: CSAPFTADTQYF

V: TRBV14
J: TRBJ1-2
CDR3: CASSQDAGVYGYTF

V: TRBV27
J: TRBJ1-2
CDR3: CASSPNPFYGYTF

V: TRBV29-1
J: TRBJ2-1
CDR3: CSDVMTGGEQFF

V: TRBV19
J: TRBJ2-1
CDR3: CASRRNSYNEQFF

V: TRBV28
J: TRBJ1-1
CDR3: CASSPTGTKMNTEAFF

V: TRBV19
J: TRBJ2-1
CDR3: CASSQGTGMYEQFF

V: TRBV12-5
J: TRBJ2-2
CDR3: CASGSGQGGTGELFF

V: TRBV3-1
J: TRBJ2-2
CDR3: CASSHSSPGELFF

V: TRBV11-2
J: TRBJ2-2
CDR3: CASSLRGQGASGTGELFF

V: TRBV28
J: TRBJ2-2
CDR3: CASSSHTNTGELFF

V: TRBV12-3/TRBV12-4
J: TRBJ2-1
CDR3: CASSLREGSYNEQFF

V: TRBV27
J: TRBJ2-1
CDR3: CASSHRDRHNEQFF